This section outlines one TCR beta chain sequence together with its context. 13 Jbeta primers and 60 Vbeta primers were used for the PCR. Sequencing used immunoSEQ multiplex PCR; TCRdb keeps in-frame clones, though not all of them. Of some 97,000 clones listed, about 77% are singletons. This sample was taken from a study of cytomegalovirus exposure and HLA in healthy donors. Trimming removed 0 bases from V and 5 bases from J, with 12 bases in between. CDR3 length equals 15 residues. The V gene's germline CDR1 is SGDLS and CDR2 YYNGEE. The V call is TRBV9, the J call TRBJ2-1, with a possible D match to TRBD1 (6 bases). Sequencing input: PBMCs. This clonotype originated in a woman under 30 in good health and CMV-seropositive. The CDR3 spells CASSVVGRGNNEQFF. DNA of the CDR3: TGTGCCAGCAGCGTAGTCGGCAGGGGCAACAATGAGCAGTTCTTC. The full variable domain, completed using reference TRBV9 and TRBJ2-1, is DSGVTQTPKHLITATGQRVTLRCSPRSGDLSVYWYQQSLDQGLQFLIQYYNGEERAKGNILERFSAQQFPDLHSELNLSSLELGDSALYFCASSVVGRGNNEQFFGPGTRLTVL.